Described below is a single T cell receptor beta chain sequence and its context. TCRdb recomputed calls from the 5' RACE reads with MiXCR, one row per CDR3 protein. There are about 85,000 distinct CDR3 sequences in the sample; approximately 20% occur only once, and 5% to 7.5% lies in the top ten. The data were taken from a study of spatial heterogeneity in lung cancer. The time point: sample taken at primary tumor resection. Unsorted whole RNA from tumor, nontumor lung or frozen PBMC underwent sequencing. The germline V and J ends were trimmed by 2 bases and 4 bases, with 7 bases remaining between them. The CDR3 runs to 13 residues. Germline loops: CDR1 SEHNR, CDR2 FQNEAQ (reference sequence).

The chain uses TRBV7-9 and TRBJ2-3; possible D gene TRBD2, 5 bases. This TCR was sampled from a male donor with early-stage non-small cell lung cancer. The sample was PBMCs, taken at surgery. The CDR3 nucleotides read TGTGCCAGCAGCTTACCCGGGGCAGATACGCAGTATTTT. It translates to CASSLPGADTQYF. Filled out from reference TRBV7-9 and TRBJ2-3, the complete variable domain reads DTGVSQNPRHKITKRGQNVTFRCDPISEHNRLYWYRQTLGQGPEFLTYFQNEAQLEKSRLLSDRFSAERPKGSFSTLEIQRTEQGDSAMYLCASSLPGADTQYFGPGTRLTVL.